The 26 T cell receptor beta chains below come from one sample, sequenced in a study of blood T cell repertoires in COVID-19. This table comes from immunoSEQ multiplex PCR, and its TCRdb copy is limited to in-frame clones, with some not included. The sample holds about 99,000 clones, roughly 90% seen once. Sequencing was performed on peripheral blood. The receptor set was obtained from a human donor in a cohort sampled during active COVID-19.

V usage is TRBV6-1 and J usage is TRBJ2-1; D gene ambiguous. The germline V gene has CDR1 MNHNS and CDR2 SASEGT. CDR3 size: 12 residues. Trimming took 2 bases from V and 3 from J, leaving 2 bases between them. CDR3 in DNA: TGTGCCAGCAGTGAACTCTACAATGAGCAGTTCTTC. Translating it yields CASSELYNEQFF.

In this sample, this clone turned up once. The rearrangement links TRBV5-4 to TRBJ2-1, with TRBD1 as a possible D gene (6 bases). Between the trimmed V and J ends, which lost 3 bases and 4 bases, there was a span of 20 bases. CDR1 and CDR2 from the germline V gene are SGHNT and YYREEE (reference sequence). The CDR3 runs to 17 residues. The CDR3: CASSSYVGQFAYNEQFF. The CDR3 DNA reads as TGTGCCAGCAGCTCGTACGTAGGACAGTTCGCTTACAATGAGCAGTTCTTC.

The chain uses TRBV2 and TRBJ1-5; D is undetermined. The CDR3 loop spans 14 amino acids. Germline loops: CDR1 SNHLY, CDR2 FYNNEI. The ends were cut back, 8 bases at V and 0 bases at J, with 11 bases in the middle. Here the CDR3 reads CASEGGDSNQPQHF. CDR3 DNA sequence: TGTGCCAGCGAGGGAGGTGATAGCAATCAGCCCCAGCATTTT.

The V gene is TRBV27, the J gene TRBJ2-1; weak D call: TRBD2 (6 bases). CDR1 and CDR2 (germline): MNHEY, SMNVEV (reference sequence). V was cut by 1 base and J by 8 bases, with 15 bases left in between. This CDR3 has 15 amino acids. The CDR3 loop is CASSLYRGRADEQFF. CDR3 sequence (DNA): TGTGCCAGCAGTTTATACCGGGGGAGAGCTGATGAGCAGTTCTTC.

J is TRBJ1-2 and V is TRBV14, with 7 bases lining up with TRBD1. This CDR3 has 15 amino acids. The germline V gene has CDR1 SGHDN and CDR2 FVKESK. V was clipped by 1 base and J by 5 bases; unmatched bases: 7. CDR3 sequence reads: CASSQAGTAFYGYTF. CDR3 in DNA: TGTGCCAGCAGCCAAGCCGGGACAGCCTTTTATGGCTACACCTTC.

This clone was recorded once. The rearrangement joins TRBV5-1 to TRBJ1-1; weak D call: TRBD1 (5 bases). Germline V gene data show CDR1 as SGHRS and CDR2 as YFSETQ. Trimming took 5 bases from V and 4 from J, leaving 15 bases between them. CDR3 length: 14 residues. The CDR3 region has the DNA TGCGCCAGCAGTATGGTGGGGCTATCCACTGAAGCTTTCTTT. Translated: CASSMVGLSTEAFF.

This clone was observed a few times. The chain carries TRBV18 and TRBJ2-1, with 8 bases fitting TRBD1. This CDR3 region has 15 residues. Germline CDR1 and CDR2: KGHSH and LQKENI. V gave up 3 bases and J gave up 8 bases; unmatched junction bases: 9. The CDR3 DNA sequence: TGTGCCAGCTCACCCCGCGACCTACAGGGGGATGAGCAGTTCTTC. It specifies CASSPRDLQGDEQFF.

The CDR3 DNA sequence: TGTGCCAGCAGCGCTTGGGGAGGCTTAGCTAACTATGGCTACACCTTC. It is translated as CASSAWGGLANYGYTF. The rearrangement links TRBV5-6 to TRBJ1-2; no reliable D call. V was pared by 4 bases and J by 0 bases, with 16 bases between. This CDR3 comprises 16 residues. The germline CDR1 and CDR2 sequences are SGHDT and YYEEEE.

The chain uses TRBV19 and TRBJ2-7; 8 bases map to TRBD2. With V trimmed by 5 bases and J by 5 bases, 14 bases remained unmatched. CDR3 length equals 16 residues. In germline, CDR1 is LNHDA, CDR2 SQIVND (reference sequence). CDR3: CASSDQASGAGDEQYF. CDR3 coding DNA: TGTGCCAGTAGTGACCAGGCTAGCGGAGCGGGGGACGAGCAGTACTTC.

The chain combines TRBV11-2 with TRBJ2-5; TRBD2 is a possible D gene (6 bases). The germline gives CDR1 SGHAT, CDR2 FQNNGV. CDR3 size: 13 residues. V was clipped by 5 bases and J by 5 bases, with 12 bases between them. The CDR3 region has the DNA TGTGCCAGCAGCAACCATGGGGGGGAGACCCAGTACTTC. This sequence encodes CASSNHGGETQYF.

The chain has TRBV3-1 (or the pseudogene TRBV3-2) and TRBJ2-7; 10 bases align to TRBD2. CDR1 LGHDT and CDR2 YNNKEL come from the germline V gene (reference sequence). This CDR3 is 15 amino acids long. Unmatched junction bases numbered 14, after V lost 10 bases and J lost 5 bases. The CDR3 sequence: CATPSQREGAHEQYF. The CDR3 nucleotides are TGTGCCACCCCATCCCAGCGGGAGGGGGCCCACGAGCAGTACTTC.

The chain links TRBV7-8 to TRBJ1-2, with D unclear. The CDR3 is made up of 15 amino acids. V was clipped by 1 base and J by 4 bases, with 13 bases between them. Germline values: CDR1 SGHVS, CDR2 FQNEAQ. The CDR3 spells CASSLVAGPSYGYTF. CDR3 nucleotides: TGTGCCAGCAGCTTAGTTGCTGGGCCCTCCTATGGCTACACCTTC.

Here the CDR3 reads CASSHGESGYEQYF. Here the CDR3 DNA reads TGTGCCAGCAGTCATGGGGAGTCGGGCTACGAGCAGTACTTC. The rearrangement uses TRBV5-6 and TRBJ2-7; D possibly corresponds to TRBD2 (5 bases). Trimming took off 5 bases at V and 3 bases at J, with 15 bases between the two ends. Per germline, CDR1 SGHDT and CDR2 YYEEEE. The CDR3 extends over 14 amino acids.

The CDR3, as DNA: TGTGCCACCAGTGATGCTCCAGGCCAGCCCCAGCATTTT. As protein: CATSDAPGQPQHF. The chain carries TRBV24-1 and TRBJ1-5, with D unclear. Germline V gene data show CDR1 as KGHDR and CDR2 as SFDVKD. This CDR3 spans 13 amino acids. With 3 bases removed from V and 7 bases from J, the gap between germline ends came to 9 bases.

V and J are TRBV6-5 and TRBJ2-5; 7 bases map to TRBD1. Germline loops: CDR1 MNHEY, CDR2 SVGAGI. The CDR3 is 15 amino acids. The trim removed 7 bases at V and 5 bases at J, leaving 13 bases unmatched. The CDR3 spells CASTVTGTLGETQYF. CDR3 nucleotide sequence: TGTGCCAGCACCGTGACAGGGACATTGGGGGAGACCCAGTACTTC.

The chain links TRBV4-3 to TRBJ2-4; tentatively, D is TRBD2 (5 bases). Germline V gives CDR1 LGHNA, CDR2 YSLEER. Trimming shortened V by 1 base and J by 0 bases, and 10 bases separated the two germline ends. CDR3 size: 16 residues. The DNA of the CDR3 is TGCGCCAGCAGCCAAGGGAGGCACTTAGCCAAAAACATTCAGTACTTC. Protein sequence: CASSQGRHLAKNIQYF.

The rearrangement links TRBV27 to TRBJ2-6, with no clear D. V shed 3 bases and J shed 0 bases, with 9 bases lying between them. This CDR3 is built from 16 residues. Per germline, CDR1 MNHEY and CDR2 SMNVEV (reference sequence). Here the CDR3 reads CASSLGRSSGANVLTF. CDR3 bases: TGTGCCAGCAGTTTGGGCAGAAGCTCTGGGGCCAACGTCCTGACTTTC.

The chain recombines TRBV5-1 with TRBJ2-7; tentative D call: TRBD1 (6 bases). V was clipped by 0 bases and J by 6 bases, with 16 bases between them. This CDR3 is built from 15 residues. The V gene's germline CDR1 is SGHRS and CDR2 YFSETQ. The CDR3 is CASSLASTGRLEQYF. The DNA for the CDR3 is TGCGCCAGCAGCTTGGCGTCGACAGGTCGACTCGAGCAGTACTTC.

The CDR3 nucleotides are TGTGCCAGTAGTATTTTTGTAAGCACAGATACGCAGTATTTT. It specifies CASSIFVSTDTQYF. V usage is TRBV19 and J usage is TRBJ2-3; D is unresolved. The CDR3 totals 14 residues. The germline V gene encodes CDR1 LNHDA and CDR2 SQIVND (reference sequence). V was cut by 3 bases and J by 0 bases, with 7 bases left in between. Full variable domain (rest looked up from reference TRBV19 and TRBJ2-3): DGGITQSPKYLFRKEGQNVTLSCEQNLNHDAMYWYRQDPGQGLRLIYYSQIVNDFQKGDIAEGYSVSREKKESFPLTVTSAQKNPTAFYLCASSIFVSTDTQYFGPGTRLTVL.

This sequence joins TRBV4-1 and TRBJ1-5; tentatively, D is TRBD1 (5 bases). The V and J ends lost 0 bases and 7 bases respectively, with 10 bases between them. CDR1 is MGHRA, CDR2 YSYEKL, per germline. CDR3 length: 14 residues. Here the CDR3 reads CASSQEQPGQPQHF. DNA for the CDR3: TGCGCCAGCAGCCAAGAGCAGCCAGGGCAGCCCCAGCATTTT.

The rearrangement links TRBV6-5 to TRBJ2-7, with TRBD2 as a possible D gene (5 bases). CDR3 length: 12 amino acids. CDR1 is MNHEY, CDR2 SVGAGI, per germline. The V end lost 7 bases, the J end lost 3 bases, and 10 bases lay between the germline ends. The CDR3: CASTRAVYEQYF. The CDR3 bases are TGTGCCAGCACGCGGGCAGTCTACGAGCAGTACTTC.

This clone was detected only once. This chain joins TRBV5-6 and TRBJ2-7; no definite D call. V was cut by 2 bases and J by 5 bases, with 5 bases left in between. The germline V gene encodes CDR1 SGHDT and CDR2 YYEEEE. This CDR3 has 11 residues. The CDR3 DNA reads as TGTGCCAGCAGCTTTAACAACGAGCAGTACTTC. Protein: CASSFNNEQYF.

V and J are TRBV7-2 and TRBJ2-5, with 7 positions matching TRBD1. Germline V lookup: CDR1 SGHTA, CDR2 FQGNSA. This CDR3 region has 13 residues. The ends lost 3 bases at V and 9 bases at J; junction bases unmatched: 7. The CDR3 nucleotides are TGTGCCAGCAGCTTCTATGACAGGGATTCCCAGTACTTC. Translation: CASSFYDRDSQYF. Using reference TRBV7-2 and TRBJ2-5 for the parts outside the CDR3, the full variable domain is GAGVSQSPSNKVTEKGKDVELRCDPISGHTALYWYRQSLGQGLEFLIYFQGNSAPDKSGLPSDRFSAERTGGSVSTLTIQRTQQEDSAVYLCASSFYDRDSQYFGPGTRLLVL.

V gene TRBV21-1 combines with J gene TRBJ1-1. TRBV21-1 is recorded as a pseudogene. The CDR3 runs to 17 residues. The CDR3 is CASSKALREQRDTEAFF. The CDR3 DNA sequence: TGTGCCAGCAGCAAAGCGCTTAGAGAACAGAGGGACACTGAAGCTTTCTTT.

The CDR3 is CASSKQGAGQPQHF. CDR3 sequence (DNA): TGTGCCAGCAGTAAACAGGGGGCTGGTCAGCCCCAGCATTTT. This chain uses TRBV6-5 with TRBJ1-5; 9 nucleotides line up with TRBD1. This CDR3 comprises 14 residues. Losses at the gene ends were 5 bases for V and 6 bases for J; bases not matched to a gene: 5. Germline CDR1 is MNHEY and CDR2 is SVGAGI.

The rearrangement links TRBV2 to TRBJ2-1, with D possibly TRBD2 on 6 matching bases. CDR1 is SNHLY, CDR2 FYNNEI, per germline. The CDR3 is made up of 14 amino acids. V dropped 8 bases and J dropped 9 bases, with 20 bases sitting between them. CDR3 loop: CASGGSSASAEQFF. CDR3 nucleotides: TGTGCCAGCGGGGGGAGTTCGGCGTCGGCTGAGCAGTTCTTC. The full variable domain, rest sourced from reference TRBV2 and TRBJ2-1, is EPEVTQTPSHQVTQMGQEVILRCVPISNHLYFYWYRQILGQKVEFLVSFYNNEISEKSEIFDDQFSVERPDGSNFTLKIRSTKLEDSAMYFCASGGSSASAEQFFGPGTRLTVL.